These T cell receptor beta chains were read from a single sample in a study of post-analysis software for immune sequencing data. Each CDR3 protein gets one entry after TCRdb re-called the PCR reads with MiXCR. The table has hundreds of thousands of distinct CDR3 sequences, roughly 45% seen once. The specimen sequenced was blood. The receptors shown here come from a girl between 10 and 17 years old with multiple sclerosis. Both conserved end residues are part of each CDR3. A D gene is named only where the DNA matches it firmly. Size values are once, few and many counts, or a class for expanded clones, and some rows have none.

v_gene	d_gene	j_gene	abundance	CDR3aa	CDR3nt
TRBV3-1	TRBD1	TRBJ2-5	-	CASSRTGRQYF	TGTGCCAGCAGCCGGACAGGGAGGCAGTACTTC
TRBV6-6	-	TRBJ1-1	few	CASAEGGTEAFF	TGTGCCAGCGCAGAGGGGGGCACTGAAGCTTTCTTT
TRBV10-1	-	TRBJ2-1	-	CASSAVPLVSKQFF	TGCGCCAGCAGTGCCGTTCCACTCGTAAGTAAGCAGTTCTTC
TRBV6-1	-	TRBJ2-4	few	CASSEPGSTKNIQYF	TGTGCCAGCAGTGAACCGGGGTCCACCAAAAACATTCAGTACTTC
TRBV12-3/TRBV12-4	-	TRBJ1-4	-	CASSYRREKRFF	TGTGCCAGCAGTTATCGACGGGAAAAACGGTTTTTT
TRBV7-9	TRBD1	TRBJ1-2	-	CASSTPGQTYGYTF	TGTGCCAGCAGCACCCCGGGACAGACGTATGGCTACACCTTC
TRBV28	TRBD1	TRBJ1-4	-	CASSLFQGGDGKLFF	TGTGCCAGCAGTTTATTTCAGGGGGGCGACGGAAAACTGTTTTTT
TRBV7-9	TRBD2	TRBJ2-7	-	CASSLVAGATYEQYF	TGTGCCAGCAGCTTGGTTGCGGGAGCAACCTACGAGCAGTACTTC
TRBV5-4	TRBD2	TRBJ2-6	-	CAIQTSGGRANVLTF	TGTGCCATCCAGACTAGCGGGGGACGGGCCAACGTCCTGACTTTC
TRBV24-1	-	TRBJ2-1	-	CATSRSGLGEQFF	TGTGCCACCAGTCGGTCGGGCTTGGGTGAGCAGTTCTTC
TRBV28	-	TRBJ2-7	-	CASSSAGEGHEQYF	TGTGCCAGCAGTTCCGCAGGGGAAGGCCACGAGCAGTACTTC
TRBV5-1	-	TRBJ2-1	-	CASSLVSSSYNEQFF	TGCGCCAGCAGCTTGGTTAGCAGCTCCTACAATGAGCAGTTCTTC
TRBV15	-	TRBJ1-2	many	CATSRDLREGSSHGYTF	TGTGCCACCAGCAGAGATCTTAGGGAGGGTTCTTCCCATGGCTACACCTTC
TRBV20-1	TRBD2	TRBJ2-7	few	CSARPGLARAAGHKDEQYF	TGCAGTGCAAGACCGGGACTAGCGAGGGCCGCCGGCCATAAAGACGAGCAGTACTTC
TRBV20-1	-	TRBJ2-7	few	CSLLRDTNYEQYF	TGCAGTCTACTCCGGGACACGAATTACGAGCAGTACTTC
TRBV20-1	-	TRBJ1-2	few	CSARVTGRVNYGYTF	TGCAGTGCTAGAGTCACAGGGAGGGTTAACTATGGCTACACCTTC
TRBV7-9	TRBD2	TRBJ2-2	-	CASSLASGSSGTGELFF	TGTGCCAGCAGCCTGGCTAGCGGGAGTAGCGGCACCGGGGAGCTGTTTTTT
TRBV10-3	-	TRBJ2-3	-	CAISESWETDTQYF	TGTGCCATCAGTGAGTCATGGGAGACAGATACGCAGTATTTT
TRBV6-5	-	TRBJ1-4	-	CASSYSRVDEKLFF	TGTGCCAGCAGTTACTCGAGAGTAGATGAAAAACTGTTTTTT
TRBV3-1	TRBD2	TRBJ2-3	-	CASSSQLAGGQDTQYF	TGTGCCAGCAGCTCTCAACTAGCGGGAGGGCAAGATACGCAGTATTTT
TRBV7-9	-	TRBJ2-3	few	CASSLPVDTQYF	TGTGCCAGCAGCCTCCCGGTAGATACGCAGTATTTT
TRBV14	-	TRBJ2-1	-	CASSQVGQGTYNEQFF	TGTGCCAGCAGCCAAGTAGGGCAGGGAACCTACAATGAGCAGTTCTTC
TRBV5-1	-	TRBJ1-1	-	CASSLRGETAFF	TGCGCCAGCAGCTTGCGCGGGGAGACCGCTTTCTTT
TRBV5-1	TRBD2	TRBJ2-1	-	CASSLVIAGDNEQFF	TGCGCCAGCAGCTTGGTAATAGCGGGAGACAATGAGCAGTTCTTC
TRBV20-1	-	TRBJ2-3	-	CSARGRHSTDTQYF	TGCAGTGCTAGAGGAAGACATAGCACAGATACGCAGTATTTT
TRBV10-3	-	TRBJ2-3	-	CAISPRAGASTDTQYF	TGTGCCATCAGCCCACGGGCGGGGGCTAGCACAGATACGCAGTATTTT